Following are 29 T cell receptor beta chains from one sample sequenced in a study of blood T cell repertoires in COVID-19. Using immunoSEQ multiplex PCR, the repertoire was profiled, and TCRdb retains in-frame clones only, with some absent. The profile shows hundreds of thousands of clones, around 90% of them singletons. The sequenced sample was peripheral blood. The receptor source for this set is a man between 18 and 29 years old with COVID-19, enrolled during active disease.

This chain joins TRBV11-2 and TRBJ2-3; weak D call: TRBD2 (6 bases). The length of the CDR3 is 15 residues. CDR1 SGHAT and CDR2 FQNNGV come from the germline V gene. Deletions cut 1 base from V and 4 bases from J, with 12 bases between. The CDR3, as DNA: TGTGCCAGCAGCTTAGTCGGCAGGGAGGCAGATACGCAGTATTTT. It is translated as CASSLVGREADTQYF.

The rearrangement links TRBV5-1 to TRBJ2-7, with 9 bases matching TRBD1. CDR3 length: 15 residues. Germline CDR1 SGHRS, CDR2 YFSETQ. Unmatched junction bases numbered 12, after V lost 5 bases and J lost 6 bases. The CDR3, as DNA: TGCGCCAGCAGTCGAGAACAGGGGGCTTGGGTCGAGCAGTACTTC. As protein: CASSREQGAWVEQYF.

The chain links TRBV28 to TRBJ1-5; D is possibly TRBD1 (6 bases). V was cut by 2 bases and J by 2 bases, with 10 bases left in between. The CDR3 spans 15 residues. Germline CDR1 and CDR2: MDHEN and SYDVKM. In nucleotides, the CDR3 is TGTGCCAGCAGTTTAAGGACAGCCGGCAATCAGCCCCAGCATTTT. This translates into CASSLRTAGNQPQHF.

The rearrangement joins TRBV9 to TRBJ1-6; 7 nucleotides line up with TRBD1. The CDR3 is 15 residues long. J gave up 8 bases and V 3 bases, and 8 bases lay outside the gene matches. The germline V gene encodes CDR1 SGDLS and CDR2 YYNGEE. This CDR3 reads CASSEGGQRYSPLHF. CDR3 nucleotide sequence: TGTGCCAGCAGCGAGGGGGGACAGCGATATTCACCCCTCCACTTT.

V is TRBV10-3 and J is TRBJ1-2; D possibly corresponds to TRBD1 (6 bases). CDR3 length: 15 amino acids. Germline V gene lookup returns CDR1 ENHRY and CDR2 SYGVKD. V shed 2 bases and J shed 3 bases, with 13 bases lying between them. CDR3 bases: TGTGCCATCAGTGAGGCGGGGGGCGACGACTATGGCTACACCTTC. The encoded protein is CAISEAGGDDYGYTF.

Concerning this clone itself: This sample includes further DNA sequences coding for the same CDR3. This chain joins TRBV18 and TRBJ1-1; possibly TRBD1 for D (5 bases). The CDR3 length is 14 residues. The germline gives CDR1 KGHSH, CDR2 LQKENI. The V end lost 2 bases, the J end lost 2 bases, and 9 bases lay between the germline ends. The CDR3 sequence: CASSPDSLNTEAFF. The DNA of the CDR3 is TGTGCCAGCTCACCAGACAGCTTAAACACTGAAGCTTTCTTT.

The table lists this clone with a few counts. V and J are TRBV7-9 and TRBJ1-6; 8 nucleotides line up with TRBD1. The length of the CDR3 is 15 residues. CDR1 and CDR2 from the germline V gene are SEHNR and FQNEAQ (reference sequence). With 5 bases clipped from V and 8 bases from J, the junction kept 8 bases outside the gene matches. The CDR3 loop reads CASSHGQGLHSPLHF. CDR3 coding DNA: TGTGCCAGCAGCCATGGACAGGGTCTGCATTCACCCCTCCACTTT. The complete variable domain, with remaining parts taken from reference TRBV7-9 and TRBJ1-6, reads DTGVSQNPRHKITKRGQNVTFRCDPISEHNRLYWYRQTLGQGPEFLTYFQNEAQLEKSRLLSDRFSAERPKGSFSTLEIQRTEQGDSAMYLCASSHGQGLHSPLHFGNGTRLTVT.

The count of this clone is one. This sequence joins TRBV27 and TRBJ1-1; 9 positions match TRBD1. This CDR3 contains 16 residues. Germline CDR1 reads MNHEY; CDR2 reads SMNVEV (reference sequence). V lost 9 bases and J lost 0; bases outside the gene matches: 11. The CDR3 sequence is CARQPTDRGMNTEAFF. CDR3 bases: TGTGCCAGACAACCTACGGACAGGGGCATGAACACTGAAGCTTTCTTT.

Note on this clone: The sample contains more than one DNA sequence encoding this CDR3. V usage is TRBV5-1 and J usage is TRBJ1-2; no clear D gene. Per the germline V gene, CDR1 is SGHRS and CDR2 is YFSETQ. The CDR3 extends over 13 amino acids. The V and J ends lost 1 base and 1 base respectively, with 5 bases between them. CDR3 protein: CASSLNSNYGYTF. The CDR3 bases are TGCGCCAGCAGCTTGAACAGTAACTATGGCTACACCTTC.

The chain recombines TRBV4-1 with TRBJ1-1; 8 bases line up with TRBD1. The V gene's germline CDR1 is MGHRA and CDR2 YSYEKL. The CDR3 contains 16 residues. V was pared by 0 bases and J by 8 bases, with 11 bases of the junction left unmatched. DNA of the CDR3: TGCGCCAGCAGCCAAGATCAGGACAGGGTAACACTGGAAGCTTTCTTT. Its translation is CASSQDQDRVTLEAFF.

The chain joins TRBV11-3 to TRBJ1-1; no definite D call. Trimming took 2 bases from V and 7 from J, leaving 11 bases between them. Germline assignment: CDR1 SGHNT and CDR2 YENEEA. The CDR3 totals 13 residues. The CDR3 coding sequence is TGTGCCAGCAGCTTATCGTCAGCGAATGAAGCTTTCTTT. It specifies CASSLSSANEAFF.

The chain is built from TRBV18 and TRBJ2-1; TRBD1 agrees at 8 bases. The length of the CDR3 is 14 residues. Looked up from germline, CDR1 is KGHSH and CDR2 is LQKENI. J was trimmed by 8 bases and V by 3 bases; bases with no gene match: 6. The CDR3 spells CASSPQGAVYEQFF. The CDR3 DNA sequence: TGTGCCAGCTCACCTCAGGGGGCTGTTTATGAGCAGTTCTTC.

V and J are TRBV6-9 and TRBJ2-1; D perhaps matches TRBD2 (5 bases). V lost 4 bases, J lost 6 bases, and 28 bases lay in between. CDR1 is MNHGY, CDR2 SVAAGI, per germline. The CDR3 extends over 19 amino acids. Written as DNA, the CDR3 is TGTGCCAGCAGTTTAGGGTTTGTATTTAGGGAGCGCTACTTCAATGAGCAGTTCTTC. This translates into CASSLGFVFRERYFNEQFF.

The chain combines TRBV9 with TRBJ2-5, with TRBD2 identical over 7 bases. The CDR3 consists of 16 residues. The germline gives CDR1 SGDLS, CDR2 YYNGEE. Trimming cost V 0 bases and J 2 bases; bases outside gene matches: 7. The CDR3 DNA reads as TGTGCCAGCAGCGTAGCTACGGGGGGTTCACAAGAGACCCAGTACTTC. Translating gives CASSVATGGSQETQYF.

The genes are TRBV9 and TRBJ2-5; tentatively, D is TRBD2 (5 bases). V was shortened by 4 bases and J by 9 bases, with 13 bases between the two germline ends. The CDR3 totals 12 residues. The germline V gene has CDR1 SGDLS and CDR2 YYNGEE. The DNA of the CDR3 is TGTGCCAGCAGCCCTGGGGAGCGCCCCCAGTACTTC. It specifies CASSPGERPQYF.

The gene calls are TRBV10-2 and TRBJ2-1; D uncertain. The V gene lost 2 bases and the J gene lost 6 bases, with 8 bases spanning the gap. The CDR3 runs 13 residues. CDR1 and CDR2 (germline): WSHSY, SAAADI. CDR3 sequence (DNA): TGCGCCAGCAGTGAGCGCGAGGTCAATGAGCAGTTCTTC. This codes for CASSEREVNEQFF.

The CDR3 region has the DNA TGTGCCACCAGTGATAAAGGTGGGAGCCAAGAGACCCAGTACTTC. It codes for CATSDKGGSQETQYF. The V gene is TRBV24-1, the J gene TRBJ2-5; D may be TRBD2 (5 bases). The CDR3 extends over 15 amino acids. Looked up from germline, CDR1 is KGHDR and CDR2 is SFDVKD. V gave up 3 bases and J gave up 1 base, with 11 bases separating them.

V and J are TRBV25-1 and TRBJ1-2; the match to TRBD1 covers 7 bases. The germline gives CDR1 MGHDK, CDR2 SYGVNS. This CDR3 spans 15 amino acids. Trimming at V came to 5 bases and at J to 4 bases, leaving 10 bases not matched to a gene. CDR3 nucleotide sequence: TGTGCCAGCAGTCAAGGAGGGGGCGCGCTCTATGGCTACACCTTC. Amino acids: CASSQGGGALYGYTF.

This clone occurred once. The V call is TRBV7-8, the J call TRBJ2-7; TRBD2 aligns across 9 bases. With 1 base clipped from V and 2 bases from J, the junction kept 18 bases outside the gene matches. This CDR3 spans 20 amino acids. CDR1 and CDR2 (germline): SGHVS, FQNEAQ. The CDR3 reads CASSLGFPPAGGRLTYEQYF. In DNA form, the CDR3 reads TGTGCCAGCAGCTTAGGCTTCCCGCCAGCGGGGGGCCGATTGACCTACGAGCAGTACTTC.

This clone has more than one count but fewer than ten. The chain employs TRBV6-1 and TRBJ1-5, with 7 bases aligning to TRBD1. The germline V gene has CDR1 MNHNS and CDR2 SASEGT. The length of the CDR3 is 17 residues. V shed 1 base and J 3 bases; nucleotides not matched to a gene: 9. The CDR3 DNA is TGTGCCAGCAGTGAAGGAGCCGGGACAGCGAACAATCAGCCCCAGCATTTT. Translated, it gives CASSEGAGTANNQPQHF.

This clone was detected a few times. The genes are TRBV25-1 and TRBJ1-2; tentatively, D is TRBD1 (5 bases). This CDR3 has 14 amino acids. V lost 1 base, J lost 4 bases, and 10 bases lay in between. Germline V CDR1 and CDR2: MGHDK, SYGVNS. CDR3 loop: CASSESGTGYGYTF. The CDR3 DNA sequence: TGTGCCAGCAGTGAATCAGGAACAGGCTATGGCTACACCTTC.

The chain uses TRBV6-6 and TRBJ2-5, with D possibly being TRBD2 (5 bases). The CDR3 length is 15 residues. Germline V lookup: CDR1 MNHNY, CDR2 SVGAGI (reference sequence). V was cut by 2 bases and J by 4 bases, with 14 bases left in between. The CDR3 nucleotides are TGTGCCAGCAGTTACACCCCGGCAGAGGGAGAGACCCAGTACTTC. It yields the protein CASSYTPAEGETQYF.

The chain joins TRBV6-6 to TRBJ2-6, with D possibly matching TRBD1 (6 bases). V gave up 4 bases and J gave up 1 base, with 8 bases separating them. Germline CDR1 is MNHNY and CDR2 is SVGAGI (reference sequence). This CDR3 is 15 amino acids long. The CDR3 is CASSSQGSGANVLTF. In DNA form, the CDR3 reads TGTGCCAGCAGTTCACAGGGATCTGGGGCCAACGTCCTGACTTTC.

This rearrangement joins TRBV21-1 to TRBJ1-1; the table's D call, TRBD1, has no DNA check behind it. TRBV21-1 is classified as a pseudogene. There are 16 residues in the CDR3. CDR3 sequence reads: CASSKVSGKDNREAFF. The CDR3 coding sequence is TGTGCCAGCAGCAAAGTTTCGGGTAAGGACAATCGAGAAGCTTTCTTT.

This rearrangement joins TRBV4-1 to TRBJ2-1; 7 nucleotides agree with TRBD2. CDR3 size: 15 residues. With 8 bases clipped from V and 2 bases from J, the junction kept 9 bases outside the gene matches. CDR1 and CDR2 (germline): MGHRA, YSYEKL. This CDR3 is CASGAGGGAYNEQFF. In DNA, the CDR3 is TGCGCCAGCGGTGCCGGCGGGGGAGCCTACAATGAGCAGTTCTTC.

The chain joins TRBV6-5 to TRBJ2-5, with TRBD2 matching 10 bases. Germline CDR1 is MNHEY and CDR2 is SVGAGI. The trim removed 2 bases at V and 7 bases at J, leaving 7 bases unmatched. This CDR3 is built from 15 residues. The CDR3 region is CASSYLLAGVVTQYF. DNA for the CDR3: TGTGCCAGCAGTTACCTTCTAGCGGGAGTGGTGACCCAGTACTTC.

The chain employs TRBV5-1 and TRBJ2-5; TRBD1 might be the D (6 bases). V was pared by 0 bases and J by 1 base, with 7 bases between. CDR1 is SGHRS, CDR2 YFSETQ, per germline. The CDR3 contains 14 residues. The CDR3 region has the DNA TGCGCCAGCAGCTTGGGACAGGTCCAAGAGACCCAGTACTTC. Translated, it gives CASSLGQVQETQYF. The variable domain in full, with the rest retrieved from reference TRBV5-1 and TRBJ2-5, is KAGVTQTPRYLIKTRGQQVTLSCSPISGHRSVSWYQQTPGQGLQFLFEYFSETQRNKGNFPGRFSGRQFSNSRSEMNVSTLELGDSALYLCASSLGQVQETQYFGPGTRLLVL.

The CDR3 DNA reads TGTGCCAGCAGCTTATCCCCCAGGGGGCAGGATACGCAGTATTTT. Its translation is CASSLSPRGQDTQYF. This chain connects TRBV7-9 to TRBJ2-3, with 8 bases aligning to TRBD1. The CDR3 loop spans 15 amino acids. The ends lost 2 bases at V and 6 bases at J; junction bases unmatched: 7. Germline V gives CDR1 SEHNR, CDR2 FQNEAQ (reference sequence).

This clone was counted a single time. This chain uses TRBV2 with TRBJ2-5, with 10 bases identical to TRBD2. Germline V lookup: CDR1 SNHLY, CDR2 FYNNEI. Trimming at V came to 6 bases and at J to 4 bases, leaving 14 bases not matched to a gene. The CDR3 runs 17 residues. This CDR3 is CASRDVRGLAGVETQYF. CDR3 nucleotide sequence: TGTGCCAGCAGGGACGTTAGGGGGCTAGCGGGAGTAGAGACCCAGTACTTC.